This T cell receptor beta chain was documented in a study of Ad26.COV2.S vaccination and SARS-CoV-2 variants. As for the study in general: Intramuscular Ad26.COV2.S at 5x10^10 or 1x10^11 viral particles. Study results and caveats: Across vaccine and placebo recipients, the breadth of non-spike TCRs was similar. It is possible that the TCR breadth and depth analyses underestimated the total T cell responses. Those who received the vaccine showed greater spike-specific TCR breadth than those given placebo.

As concerns this clone: The antigen is unknown.

Treatment: roughly 18 received Ad26.COV2.S at low or high dose, single or two shots; roughly 5 received placebo; per-sample allocation not given. Following the first vaccine or placebo injection, samples were taken on day 63. Trimming cost V 6 bases and J 7 bases; bases outside gene matches: 3. Germline CDR1 is SEHNR and CDR2 is FQNEAQ (reference sequence). The CDR3 extends over 14 amino acids. Generated by immunoSEQ multiplex PCR, the TCRdb table keeps only in-frame clones and is missing some. The profile shows fewer than 400,000 clones, around 83% of them singletons. Material: peripheral blood, obtained in a trial of Ad26.COV2.S vaccine versus placebo. The clonotype originates from a person between 18 and 59 years old who received the Ad26.COV2.S COVID-19 vaccine or a placebo. The genes are TRBV7-9 and TRBJ2-1; 13 bases are shared with TRBD2. The CDR3 DNA is TGTGCCAGCAGGACTAGCGGGGGGACTAATGAGCAGTTCTTC. This translates into CASRTSGGTNEQFF. The whole variable domain, filled in from reference TRBV7-9 and TRBJ2-1, reads DTGVSQNPRHKITKRGQNVTFRCDPISEHNRLYWYRQTLGQGPEFLTYFQNEAQLEKSRLLSDRFSAERPKGSFSTLEIQRTEQGDSAMYLCASRTSGGTNEQFFGPGTRLTVL.